This paragraph reports one TCR beta chain. The sample comes from a study of T cells in Graves' hyperthyroidism and ophthalmopathy. Amplification of TCR beta CDR3 regions was performed using RNA transcripts as template. The HTBI primer set was used in a first-round RT-PCR of the TCR CDR3. TCRdb used MiXCR to reprocess the multiplex PCR reads, holding one entry per CDR3 protein. This table holds 640,000 or so distinct CDR3 sequences, approximately 15% found once. Sequenced: blood. The origin of this receptor is a woman aged 18-29 years with Graves' ophthalmopathy.

CDR3 in DNA: TGCGCCAGCAGCCTCGGACTTATTCCAGATACGCAGTATTTT. Encoded protein: CASSLGLIPDTQYF. The rearrangement links TRBV4-3 to TRBJ2-3; weak D call: TRBD2 (5 bases). CDR3 size: 14 residues. Germline V gene lookup returns CDR1 LGHNA and CDR2 YSLEER. Trimming cost V 4 bases and J 4 bases, with 12 bases left between them.